This T cell receptor beta chain was profiled in a study of T-cell reconstitution after alpha-beta-depleted transplantation in children. Study outcomes and limitations: Most T-cell counts and diversity one year after the transplant came from T cells that were newly produced. Surviving recipient cells, namely T cells and thymic progenitors, were the source of high day-60 TCRbeta diversity in some patients. Expanded clones from the graft, numbering several hundred, reportedly supplied alpha-beta T cells about two months after transplant.

This CDR3 is built from 14 residues. V trimming: 7 bases; J trimming: 4 bases; junction bases outside the gene matches: 5. From germline, CDR1 is MNHNS and CDR2 SASEGT. Using unique molecular identifiers, the investigators prepared the TCRbeta library. TCRdb re-called the PCR reads through MiXCR, storing one row per CDR3 protein. In the table there are 400,000 to 450,000 distinct CDR3 sequences, over 40% of which are singletons. To note about this clonotype: Its antigen remains unknown.

The source was PBMCs, collected before TCRalphabeta/CD19-depleted stem cell transplant. This sequence was found in a girl aged 2 to 9 with aplastic anemia, due to receive a stem cell transplant. The gene calls are TRBV6-1 and TRBJ2-1, with 9 bases fitting TRBD1. The DNA for the CDR3 is TGTGCCAGCACTAAGGGACAGGGTTACAATGAGCAGTTCTTC. Translation: CASTKGQGYNEQFF.